This TCR beta chain was profiled in a study of cytomegalovirus exposure and HLA in healthy donors. Both 60 Vbeta primers and 13 Jbeta primers went into the PCR. Sequenced by immunoSEQ multiplex PCR; TCRdb stores in-frame clones only, minus some. The table records 100,000 to 150,000 clones, approximately 80% of them present only once. Trimming pared 0 bases from V and 4 bases from J, leaving 5 bases between. The CDR3 loop spans 14 amino acids. The germline gives CDR1 SGHNT, CDR2 YYREEE (reference sequence). V and J are TRBV5-4 and TRBJ2-6, with D unresolved. The sequence came from a man aged 40-55 years in good health and CMV-seronegative. Sample: PBMCs. The CDR3 loop is CASSLAPGANVLTF. CDR3 coding DNA: TGTGCCAGCAGCTTGGCTCCCGGGGCCAACGTCCTGACTTTC.